The 25 T cell receptor beta chains presented below share a single source sample, sequenced in a study of T cell clones after liver transplantation. The assay was immunoSEQ multiplex PCR, and TCRdb's table has in-frame clones only and misses some. The sample contains some 59,000 clones, 70% to 75% of which appear only once. Sequenced here: CD4+ T cells from blood, sampled before liver transplant. All receptors come from a human donor who received a liver transplant.

The chain couples TRBV7-6 to TRBJ2-7; possible D gene TRBD1, 5 bases. There are 12 residues in the CDR3. Germline V gene lookup returns CDR1 SGHVS and CDR2 FNYEAQ. Trimming took off 3 bases at V and 7 bases at J, with 10 bases between the two ends. Written as DNA, the CDR3 is TGTGCCAGCAGCTTCCGAAGGGGAGAGCAGTACTTC. Protein sequence: CASSFRRGEQYF.

CDR3 sequence reads: CASSLPLLAGEQFF. CDR3 DNA: TGTGCCAGCAGCTTACCGTTACTAGCGGGAGAGCAGTTCTTC. This rearrangement joins TRBV7-6 to TRBJ2-1; 10 bases map to TRBD2. The junction had 5 bases not matched to a gene; V was cut back by 2 bases and J by 10 bases. The CDR3 sequence is 14 residues long. Germline V lookup: CDR1 SGHVS, CDR2 FNYEAQ.

The chain employs TRBV7-2 and TRBJ2-6; no clear D gene. CDR3 length equals 14 residues. V was pared by 5 bases and J by 2 bases, with 7 bases between. Germline V gene lookup returns CDR1 SGHTA and CDR2 FQGNSA. In nucleotides, the CDR3 is TGTGCCAGCAGCCCCCTCCCTGGGGCCAACGTCCTGACTTTC. It translates to CASSPLPGANVLTF.

The chain links TRBV5-1 to TRBJ2-1; 11 nucleotides line up with TRBD2. V lost 3 bases and J lost 7; bases outside the gene matches: 6. From germline, CDR1 is SGHRS and CDR2 YFSETQ. The CDR3 runs 15 residues. CDR3 residues: CASSSTGLAENEQFF. For the CDR3, the DNA is TGCGCCAGCAGCTCAACGGGACTAGCGGAAAATGAGCAGTTCTTC.

This CDR3 reads CASSLDPGSETQYF. CDR3 coding DNA: TGCGCCAGCAGCTTGGATCCAGGGTCGGAGACCCAGTACTTC. This chain joins TRBV5-1 and TRBJ2-5; D might be TRBD1 (5 bases). CDR1 is SGHRS and CDR2 is YFSETQ in the germline V gene. Between the trimmed V and J ends, which lost 0 bases and 5 bases, there was a span of 11 bases. The CDR3 contains 14 residues.

The chain recombines TRBV7-9 with TRBJ2-2, with TRBD1 matching 8 bases. This CDR3 region has 15 residues. V gave up 5 bases and J gave up 3 bases; unmatched junction bases: 5. CDR1 is SEHNR, CDR2 FQNEAQ, per germline (reference sequence). The CDR3 sequence: CASSPGQGHTGELFF. CDR3 DNA: TGTGCCAGCAGCCCCGGACAGGGCCACACCGGGGAGCTGTTTTTT.

The chain links TRBV28 to TRBJ1-6, with 8 bases lining up with TRBD1. Germline V gene data show CDR1 as MDHEN and CDR2 as SYDVKM. The length of the CDR3 is 17 residues. The J segment lost 12 bases and the V segment lost 4 bases, leaving 17 bases of the junction unmatched. In DNA, the CDR3 is TGTGCCAGCAGTTGGGCGGACACCCAGGGGGCGCTAGGACCCCTCCACTTT. This encodes CASSWADTQGALGPLHF.

There are a few counts of this clone. DNA for the CDR3: TGTGCCAGCAGCACTGGACTAGCGGAATACACCGGGGAGCTGTTTTTT. This sequence encodes CASSTGLAEYTGELFF. The chain combines TRBV5-4 with TRBJ2-2; 10 nucleotides line up with TRBD2. The V gene's germline CDR1 is SGHNT and CDR2 YYREEE (reference sequence). Germline trimming cut 4 bases from V and 3 bases from J; bases unmatched to any gene: 6. CDR3 length: 16 residues.

This rearrangement joins TRBV7-9 to TRBJ1-1; D might be TRBD1 (5 bases). Deletions cut 3 bases from V and 0 bases from J, with 11 bases between. The germline V gene encodes CDR1 SEHNR and CDR2 FQNEAQ (reference sequence). This CDR3 has 15 residues. This CDR3 is CASSFGTSLNTEAFF. The CDR3 DNA sequence: TGTGCCAGCAGCTTTGGGACTTCTTTGAACACTGAAGCTTTCTTT.

The chain couples TRBV11-3 to TRBJ2-1; D is perhaps TRBD1 (5 bases). V lost 0 bases and J lost 5, with 8 bases in between. This CDR3 is built from 14 residues. From germline, CDR1 is SGHNT and CDR2 YENEEA. The chain's CDR3 is CASSLEGANNEQFF. The CDR3 bases are TGTGCCAGCAGCTTAGAAGGGGCCAACAATGAGCAGTTCTTC.

The chain joins TRBV6-1 to TRBJ2-2, with a weak D call TRBD1 (7 bases). Germline values: CDR1 MNHNS, CDR2 SASEGT. The CDR3 runs 11 residues. Here the CDR3 reads CVAGGTGELFF. CDR3 in DNA: TGTGTAGCAGGGGGGACCGGGGAGCTGTTTTTT.

V gene TRBV28 combines with J gene TRBJ2-7; TRBD2 agrees at 10 bases. The CDR3 extends over 14 amino acids. The J segment lost 2 bases and the V segment lost 6 bases, leaving 4 bases of the junction unmatched. In germline, CDR1 is MDHEN, CDR2 SYDVKM. CDR3 DNA sequence: TGTGCCAGCAGGAAGCGGGGGGGAACCTACGAGCAGTACTTC. Translation gives CASRKRGGTYEQYF.

V and J are TRBV7-2 and TRBJ2-7, with 7 positions matching TRBD2. Per the germline V gene, CDR1 is SGHTA and CDR2 is FQGNSA. This CDR3 has 15 amino acids. Trimming took 5 bases from V and 1 from J; bases not matched to a gene: 8. The chain's CDR3 is CASSPQEGGSYEQYF. In nucleotides, the CDR3 is TGTGCCAGCAGCCCGCAGGAGGGAGGGTCCTACGAGCAGTACTTC.

The chain uses TRBV19 and TRBJ2-5, with a tentative D call TRBD1 (6 bases). Germline values: CDR1 LNHDA, CDR2 SQIVND (reference sequence). The CDR3 loop spans 20 amino acids. Trimming took 0 bases from V and 4 from J, leaving 27 bases between them. CDR3 residues: CASSIDRGDTASLVPETQYF. CDR3 DNA sequence: TGTGCCAGTAGTATAGACAGGGGAGATACAGCTTCTTTGGTTCCAGAGACCCAGTACTTC.

The chain links TRBV7-7 to TRBJ2-3; 9 bases align to TRBD2. Trimming removed 5 bases from V and 0 bases from J; junction bases left unmatched: 6. CDR1 and CDR2 from the germline V gene are SSHAT and FNYEAQ (reference sequence). The CDR3 sequence is 16 residues long. The CDR3 sequence: CASSPLAGGSTDTQYF. CDR3 nucleotide sequence: TGTGCCAGCAGCCCTCTTGCGGGGGGGAGCACAGATACGCAGTATTTT.

The chain carries TRBV7-6 and TRBJ1-4; unclear D gene. In germline, CDR1 is SGHVS, CDR2 FNYEAQ. The CDR3 runs 15 residues. V dropped 1 base and J dropped 5 bases, with 11 bases sitting between them. The CDR3 DNA follows: TGTGCCAGCAGCTTAGGCGCGGGGAGAAATGAAAAACTGTTTTTT. Translating gives CASSLGAGRNEKLFF.

The chain employs TRBV4-2 and TRBJ1-1; 8 bases are shared with TRBD1. This CDR3 comprises 14 residues. J gave up 5 bases and V 0 bases, and 2 bases lay outside the gene matches. CDR1 and CDR2 (germline): LGHNA, YNFKEQ. In DNA, the CDR3 is TGTGCCAGCAGCCAAGAAAACAGGGGGACTGAAGCTTTCTTT. This codes for CASSQENRGTEAFF.

The chain has TRBV7-9 and TRBJ1-2, with 10 nucleotides matching TRBD1. Per germline, CDR1 SEHNR and CDR2 FQNEAQ (reference sequence). This CDR3 has 14 amino acids. V dropped 6 bases and J dropped 8; count of bases not matched to a gene: 9. The CDR3 coding sequence is TGTGCCAGCAGATCCACTGGGACAGGGGAGGGCTACACCTTC. The encoded protein is CASRSTGTGEGYTF.

This clone was picked up a small number of times. The chain couples TRBV18 to TRBJ2-1; 9 bases agree with TRBD2. In germline, CDR1 is KGHSH, CDR2 LQKENI. J gave up 7 bases and V 3 bases, and 7 bases lay outside the gene matches. This CDR3 is built from 15 residues. The CDR3 coding sequence is TGTGCCAGCTCACCTCCTAGCGGGGCAGAGAATGAGCAGTTCTTC. Encoded protein: CASSPPSGAENEQFF.

This chain joins TRBV5-1 and TRBJ2-2; 11 bases are a match to TRBD2. The CDR3 covers 15 residues. V was clipped by 5 bases and J by 4 bases; unmatched bases: 4. CDR1 and CDR2 (germline): SGHRS, YFSETQ. The CDR3: CASRAGTSGTGELFF. Here the CDR3 DNA reads TGCGCCAGCAGGGCCGGGACTAGCGGCACCGGGGAGCTGTTTTTT.

V usage is TRBV5-6 and J usage is TRBJ2-3; D unclear. CDR3 length: 15 residues. With 1 base removed from V and 0 bases from J, the gap between germline ends came to 9 bases. CDR1 is SGHDT, CDR2 YYEEEE, per germline. DNA of the CDR3: TGTGCCAGCAGCTTGTGGGCACTTAGCACAGATACGCAGTATTTT. This gives the protein CASSLWALSTDTQYF.

In nucleotides, the CDR3 is TGCAGCGTCAGGACAGGGAGGTCCGGGGAGCTGTTTTTT. Its protein is CSVRTGRSGELFF. This chain connects TRBV29-1 to TRBJ2-2; 8 bases match TRBD1. Germline CDR1 is SQVTM and CDR2 is ANQGSEA. The V gene end was trimmed by 6 bases and the J gene end by 6 bases; junction bases not matched to a gene: 6. This CDR3 is built from 13 residues.

The CDR3 spells CASSYRQRDTQYF. In DNA form, the CDR3 reads TGTGCCAGCAGCTACCGACAGAGAGATACGCAGTATTTT. The genes are TRBV7-8 and TRBJ2-3; tentatively, D is TRBD1 (5 bases). In germline, CDR1 is SGHVS, CDR2 FQNEAQ. The CDR3 runs 13 residues. V dropped 4 bases and J dropped 5 bases, with 10 bases sitting between them.

The chain employs TRBV7-8 and TRBJ2-1; D is possibly TRBD2 (6 bases). V was clipped by 5 bases and J by 6 bases, with 17 bases between them. The germline V gene has CDR1 SGHVS and CDR2 FQNEAQ. CDR3 size: 15 residues. The CDR3 nucleotides read TGTGCCAGCAGCCCACCGAGTACGGGAGCCAATGAGCAGTTCTTC. Protein: CASSPPSTGANEQFF.

The V and J genes are TRBV28 and TRBJ1-2; no firm D call. The V and J ends lost 4 bases and 8 bases respectively, with 14 bases between them. Germline loops: CDR1 MDHEN, CDR2 SYDVKM. The CDR3 contains 13 residues. CDR3 residues: CASSSRRVLGYTF. The DNA for the CDR3 is TGTGCCAGCAGTTCCCGGAGGGTACTAGGCTACACCTTC.